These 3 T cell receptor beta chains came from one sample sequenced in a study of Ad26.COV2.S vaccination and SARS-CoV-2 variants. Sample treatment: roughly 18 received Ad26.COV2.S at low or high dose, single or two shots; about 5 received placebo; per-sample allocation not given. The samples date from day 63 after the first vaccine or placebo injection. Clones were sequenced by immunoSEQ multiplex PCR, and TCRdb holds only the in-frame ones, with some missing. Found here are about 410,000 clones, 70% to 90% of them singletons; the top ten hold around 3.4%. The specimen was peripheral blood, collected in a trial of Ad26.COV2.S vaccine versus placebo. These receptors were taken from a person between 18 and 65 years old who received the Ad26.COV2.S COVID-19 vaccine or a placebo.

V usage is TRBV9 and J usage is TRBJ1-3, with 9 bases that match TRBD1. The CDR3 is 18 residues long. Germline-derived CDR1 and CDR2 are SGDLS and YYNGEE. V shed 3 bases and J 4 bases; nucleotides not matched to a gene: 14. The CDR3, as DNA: TGTGCCAGCAGCGATGGACAGGGGCAAATCGTCAAAGGAAACACCATATATTTT. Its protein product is CASSDGQGQIVKGNTIYF.

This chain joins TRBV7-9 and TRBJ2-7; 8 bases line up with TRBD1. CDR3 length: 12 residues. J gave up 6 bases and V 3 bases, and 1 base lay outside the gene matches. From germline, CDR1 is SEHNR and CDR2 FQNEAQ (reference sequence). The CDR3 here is CASSLDRAEQYF. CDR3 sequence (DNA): TGTGCCAGCAGCTTGGACAGGGCCGAGCAGTACTTC.

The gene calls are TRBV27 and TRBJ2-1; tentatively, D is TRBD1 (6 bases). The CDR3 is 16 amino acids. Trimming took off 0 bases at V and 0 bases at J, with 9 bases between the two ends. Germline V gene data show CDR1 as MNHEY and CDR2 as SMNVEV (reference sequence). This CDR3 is CASSLSGQSSYNEQFF. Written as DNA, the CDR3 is TGTGCCAGCAGTTTATCCGGACAGTCCTCCTACAATGAGCAGTTCTTC.